This T cell receptor beta chain was obtained from a study of blood T cell repertoires in COVID-19. For the study at large: Sites in the United States, Italy and Spain provided acute and convalescent COVID-19 samples.

The CDR3 loop spans 15 amino acids. Germline lookup yields CDR1 KGHSH and CDR2 LQKENI. J lost 1 base, V lost 4 bases, and 3 bases had no gene match. Sequencing used immunoSEQ multiplex PCR; TCRdb keeps in-frame clones, though not all of them. The table shows 250,000 to 300,000 clones, with 65% to 90% occurring only once. Sequenced sample: peripheral blood. This sequence joins TRBV18 and TRBJ1-1; 10 bases line up with TRBD1. The TCR sequence derives from a man aged 45-65 years with active or convalescent COVID-19. CDR3 in amino acids: CASSQRTGGNTEAFF. In nucleotides, the CDR3 is TGTGCCAGCTCACAACGGACAGGGGGGAACACTGAAGCTTTCTTT.